This TCR beta chain derives from a study of cytomegalovirus exposure and HLA in healthy donors. Study outcomes and limitations: As confirmed in vitro, three CMV-associated chains were specific for CMV antigens.

PCR was performed using 60 Vbeta and 13 Jbeta primers. TCRdb's copy holds only in-frame clones and misses some; the assay was immunoSEQ multiplex PCR. Seen here are approximately 59,000 clones, 60% to 70% observed once, and the top ten hold about 17%. The CDR3 is 13 amino acids. The V gene end was trimmed by 4 bases and the J gene end by 6 bases; junction bases not matched to a gene: 5. Germline CDR1 SGHDT, CDR2 YYEEEE. In this sample, this clone turned up a few times. The antigen remains undetermined. The genes are TRBV5-6 and TRBJ2-7; 9 nucleotides agree with TRBD2. This clonotype was obtained from a man in his forties in good health and CMV-seropositive. Material for sequencing was PBMCs. This CDR3 reads CASSLGAGGEQYF. CDR3 sequence (DNA): TGTGCCAGCAGCCTGGGAGCGGGGGGCGAGCAGTACTTC.